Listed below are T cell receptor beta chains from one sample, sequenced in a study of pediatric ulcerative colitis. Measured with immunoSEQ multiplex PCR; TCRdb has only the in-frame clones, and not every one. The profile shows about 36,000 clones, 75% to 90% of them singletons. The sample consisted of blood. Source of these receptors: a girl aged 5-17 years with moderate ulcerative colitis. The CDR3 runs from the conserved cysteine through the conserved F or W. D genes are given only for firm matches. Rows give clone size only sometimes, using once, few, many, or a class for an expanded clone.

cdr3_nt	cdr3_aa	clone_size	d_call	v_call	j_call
TGCGCCAGCAGCCAAGGGCAGGACACCGGGGAGCTGTTTTTT	CASSQGQDTGELFF	NA	NA	TRBV4-1	TRBJ2-2
TGTGCCAGCAGCGTAGCTTCCGGGGGGTCCTACAATGAGCAGTTCTTC	CASSVASGGSYNEQFF	NA	TRBD2	TRBV9	TRBJ2-1
TGCGCCAGCAGCTGGGACAGGGTGATCGGAGATACGCAGTATTTT	CASSWDRVIGDTQYF	NA	TRBD1	TRBV5-1	TRBJ2-3
TGTGCCACCAGCACACGGGGGGGACAAGAGACCCAGTACTTC	CATSTRGGQETQYF	NA	TRBD2	TRBV15	TRBJ2-5
TGTGCCAGCAGCGTAGAGACGCCCGGGCAGGTTGAACCCGGGGAGCTGTTTTTT	CASSVETPGQVEPGELFF	NA	NA	TRBV9	TRBJ2-2
TGTGCCAGCAGCGTAGCTTCACGGGACTACGAGCAGTACTTC	CASSVASRDYEQYF	NA	NA	TRBV9	TRBJ2-7
TGTGCCTGGGGTCGGGGACAGGGGGAAAAACTGTTTTTT	CAWGRGQGEKLFF	few	TRBD1	TRBV30	TRBJ1-4
TGCAGTGCTATTAAAAACACTGAAGCTTTCTTT	CSAIKNTEAFF	NA	NA	TRBV20-1	TRBJ1-1
TGCGCCAGCAGCTCCGGGACACCGAACACTGAAGCTTTCTTT	CASSSGTPNTEAFF	NA	NA	TRBV5-1	TRBJ1-1
TGTGCCAGCAGTCCTAGCGGGGGCCTTTCCACAGATACGCAGTATTTT	CASSPSGGLSTDTQYF	NA	TRBD2	TRBV11-3	TRBJ2-3
NA	CACETVGGGTF	NA	NA	TRBV30	TRBJ1-2
TGTGCCAGCAGCTTGCTCCGGACAGGGAGGAAAACAGATACGCAGTATTTT	CASSLLRTGRKTDTQYF	NA	TRBD1	TRBV13	TRBJ2-3
TGTGCCAGCAGCGTAGGGGCTAGCGGGAGGGAGGAGCTGTTTTTT	CASSVGASGREELFF	NA	TRBD2	TRBV9	TRBJ2-2
TGTGCCAGCAGCCCCCAGGGGGGCGCAGCAGATACGCAGTATTTT	CASSPQGGAADTQYF	NA	NA	TRBV11-3	TRBJ2-3
TGTGCCAGCAGCTTGGTGGGGAGTTCAATTGGCTACACCTTC	CASSLVGSSIGYTF	once	NA	TRBV7-8	TRBJ1-2
TGTGCCAGCAGTCCAGGCGGGAGCGGTGGGAATGAGCAGTTCTTC	CASSPGGSGGNEQFF	NA	TRBD2	TRBV28	TRBJ2-1
TGTGCCAGCAGCCCGCAGACAGCCTCGCCCCCAAACTATGGCTACACCTTC	CASSPQTASPPNYGYTF	NA	NA	TRBV7-2	TRBJ1-2
TGTGCCAGCAGTTCTACAGGGGAAAGGTTATCTAATGAAAAACTGTTTTTT	CASSSTGERLSNEKLFF	NA	TRBD1	TRBV7-9	TRBJ1-4
TGTGCCAGCAGCTTCCAACAAGAGGGAGAAAAACTGTTTTTT	CASSFQQEGEKLFF	NA	NA	TRBV5-5	TRBJ1-4
TGTGCCTGGAGCCCAGGGGGGTCAGCCTCCTACGAGCAGTACTTC	CAWSPGGSASYEQYF	NA	NA	TRBV30	TRBJ2-7
TGCGCCAGCAGCTTGATGCAGACCGCCTACGAGCAGTACTTC	CASSLMQTAYEQYF	NA	NA	TRBV5-1	TRBJ2-7
TGTGCCAGCAGCACCGACAGGTCCTACGAGCAGTACTTC	CASSTDRSYEQYF	NA	NA	TRBV6-5	TRBJ2-7
TGCAGCGTTTGGTCTGCTAGGGGAGGCGAGCAGTACTTC	CSVWSARGGEQYF	NA	NA	TRBV29-1	TRBJ2-7
TGTGCCAGCAGCTTTGACAGCGGCCACGAGCAGTACTTC	CASSFDSGHEQYF	NA	NA	TRBV11-1	TRBJ2-7
TGTGCCAGCAGCTCGACGGACTTCTCTGGAAACACCATATATTTT	CASSSTDFSGNTIYF	NA	NA	TRBV11-2	TRBJ1-3
TGTGCCAGCAGTGACTCCCGGACAGGGTTAGATGGCTACACCTTC	CASSDSRTGLDGYTF	NA	TRBD1	TRBV6-4	TRBJ1-2
TGTGCCAGCAGTTTGGGCAGGGCGGGACAGCCCCAGCATTTT	CASSLGRAGQPQHF	NA	NA	TRBV28	TRBJ1-5
TGTGCCAGCAGCTTACGGACAGGTTCAGCTTTCTTT	CASSLRTGSAFF	NA	TRBD1	TRBV11-2	TRBJ1-1
TGTGCCAGCAGCCAAGAATTGTACAATGAGCAGTTCTTC	CASSQELYNEQFF	NA	NA	TRBV4-2	TRBJ2-1
TGTGCCAGCAGCTTATTCGAGGGGTCCCCCGCAGGGGAGACCCAGTACTTC	CASSLFEGSPAGETQYF	NA	NA	TRBV7-2	TRBJ2-5
TGCGCCAGCAGCCGTCAAGCGGCTAGCGGGAACACCGGGGAGCTGTTTTTT	CASSRQAASGNTGELFF	NA	TRBD2	TRBV4-1	TRBJ2-2
TGTGCCAGCAGTCCCCGGGACCTCAGGTATGAGCAGTTCTTC	CASSPRDLRYEQFF	NA	NA	TRBV2	TRBJ2-1
TGTGCCAGCTCCCCCTCCACAGGGTCTTTTAATGAAAAACTGTTTTTT	CASSPSTGSFNEKLFF	NA	NA	TRBV18	TRBJ1-4
TGTGCCAGCAGCCACCCGGGACAGAACACTGAAGCTTTCTTT	CASSHPGQNTEAFF	NA	NA	TRBV7-8	TRBJ1-1
TGTGCCAGCAGCTTAGATGCGGGGACAACTGAGCAGTACTTC	CASSLDAGTTEQYF	NA	NA	TRBV11-2	TRBJ2-7
TGTGCCAGCCTACGAGGGCTCAAAGGCTACACCTTC	CASLRGLKGYTF	NA	NA	TRBV19	TRBJ1-2
TGTGCCAGCAGGGCCCCTAACACTGAAGCTTTCTTT	CASRAPNTEAFF	NA	NA	TRBV28	TRBJ1-1
TGTGCCAGCAGTCTACAGCGCTATGGCTACACCTTC	CASSLQRYGYTF	medium-sized	NA	TRBV11-2	TRBJ1-2
TGTGCCAGCGGGCTAGAGGGCTCCTACAATGAGCAGTTCTTC	CASGLEGSYNEQFF	once	NA	TRBV6-5	TRBJ2-1
TGTGCCAGCAGTTTGGCCCCCGGGGCGAGGGATGGTGCGGCTGGCTACACCTTC	CASSLAPGARDGAAGYTF	few	NA	TRBV28	TRBJ1-2
TGTGCCAGCAGCCGCTTGCCCACAGGGGGGATTAATGAAAAACTGTTTTTT	CASSRLPTGGINEKLFF	NA	TRBD1	TRBV5-4	TRBJ1-4
TGTGCCAGCAGTTTTTTGGGGTTCACTGAAGCTTTCTTT	CASSFLGFTEAFF	NA	NA	TRBV27	TRBJ1-1
TGTGCCTGGAGGGGATGGGGGGAGGGGGATACGCAGTATTTT	CAWRGWGEGDTQYF	NA	TRBD2	TRBV30	TRBJ2-3
TGTGCCTGGAGTGTACCGGGGACCGTGAACACTGAAGCTTTCTTT	CAWSVPGTVNTEAFF	once	NA	TRBV30	TRBJ1-1
NA	CAWSVAGGTAEYF	NA	NA	TRBV30	TRBJ2-4
TGTGCCAGCTCACCATCGGGACTAGCAGGCGAGCAGTACTTC	CASSPSGLAGEQYF	NA	TRBD2	TRBV18	TRBJ2-7
TGTGCCAGCAGTTCTCCGCGGGGGCCTACCTACAATGAGCAGTTCTTC	CASSSPRGPTYNEQFF	NA	NA	TRBV27	TRBJ2-1
TGCGCCAGCAGCAAGCGAGCCGGGGAGCTGTTTTTT	CASSKRAGELFF	NA	NA	TRBV5-1	TRBJ2-2
TGTGCCTGGACCATACGGCGTCCTGAAGCTTTCTTT	CAWTIRRPEAFF	NA	NA	TRBV30	TRBJ1-1
TGCGCCAGCAGCCCCCAACAGGGTACTCACTATGGCTACACCTTC	CASSPQQGTHYGYTF	few	NA	TRBV4-1	TRBJ1-2
TGTGCCAGCTCACCTACAGGGACGGATTCACCCCTCCACTTT	CASSPTGTDSPLHF	NA	NA	TRBV18	TRBJ1-6
TGTGCCAGCAGTCCCAGGACGGAGTATAGCAATCAGCCCCAGCATTTT	CASSPRTEYSNQPQHF	NA	NA	TRBV28	TRBJ1-5
TGTGCCAGCAGCGTAGCTGAGACAGGGGCCACCGGGGAGCTGTTTTTT	CASSVAETGATGELFF	NA	TRBD1	TRBV9	TRBJ2-2
TGTGCCAGCTCACTGATGACAGGGGGGACGAGCTCCTACAATGAGCAGTTCTTC	CASSLMTGGTSSYNEQFF	NA	TRBD1	TRBV18	TRBJ2-1